Detailed here is one T cell receptor (beta chain). Its antigen is still unknown. Amplification used 60 Vbeta primers and 13 Jbeta primers. The repertoire was sequenced with immunoSEQ multiplex PCR; TCRdb's copy has only in-frame clones and lacks some. The sample yields 100,000 to 150,000 clones, about 83% seen once. The CDR3 extends over 13 amino acids. V was clipped by 4 bases and J by 7 bases; unmatched bases: 4. Germline V gene data show CDR1 as MGHDK and CDR2 as SYGVNS. This sample was taken from a study of cytomegalovirus exposure and HLA in healthy donors. Regarding the study as a whole: DRB1 showed the most TCR associations and HLA-C the fewest in a later analysis, as rates varied by HLA locus. A few CMV-associated chains were confirmed in vitro to be specific for CMV antigens.

This receptor was obtained from a girl aged 2 to 10 in good health and CMV-seronegative. The sample consisted of PBMCs. The J gene is TRBJ1-1, the V gene TRBV25-1; 9 positions match TRBD1. CDR3 sequence reads: CASSGQGDLEAFF. As DNA, the CDR3 is TGTGCCAGCAGTGGACAGGGGGACCTTGAAGCTTTCTTT.